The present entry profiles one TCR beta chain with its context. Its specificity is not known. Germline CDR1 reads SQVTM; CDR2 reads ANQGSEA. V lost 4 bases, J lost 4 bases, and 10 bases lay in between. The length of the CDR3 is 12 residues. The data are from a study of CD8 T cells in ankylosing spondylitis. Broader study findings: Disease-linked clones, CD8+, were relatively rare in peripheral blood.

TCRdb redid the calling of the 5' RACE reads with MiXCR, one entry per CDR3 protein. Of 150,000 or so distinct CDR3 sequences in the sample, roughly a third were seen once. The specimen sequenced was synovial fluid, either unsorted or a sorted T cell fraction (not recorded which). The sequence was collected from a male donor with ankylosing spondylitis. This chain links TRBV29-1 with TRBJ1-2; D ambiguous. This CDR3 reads CSVAEPGYGYTF. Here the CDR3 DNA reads TGCAGCGTTGCCGAACCCGGCTATGGCTACACCTTC. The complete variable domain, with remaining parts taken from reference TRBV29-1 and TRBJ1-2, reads SAVISQKPSRDICQRGTSLTIQCQVDSQVTMMFWYRQQPGQSLTLIATANQGSEATYESGFVIDKFPISRPNLTFSTLTVSNMSPEDSSIYLCSVAEPGYGYTFGSGTRLTVV.